One sample yielded the 9 T cell receptor beta chains listed below, sequenced in a study of shared clonotypes between healthy human individuals. Only CD45RO-negative cells positively selected for CCR7 counted as naive CD8 cells, so terminally differentiated effector memory CD45RA+ cells were excluded. Assay used: immunoSEQ multiplex PCR; TCRdb lists only in-frame clones, some missing. The profile shows about 2,100,000 clones, under 95% of them singletons. The sequencing input was naive CD8+ T cells from PBMCs. The receptors were sampled from a man younger than 35 in good health. Some clones in this sample may be carry-over from other donors' samples.

This chain connects TRBV4-2 to TRBJ2-1, with 8 bases lining up with TRBD2. The trim removed 1 base at V and 5 bases at J, leaving 10 bases unmatched. Germline V gives CDR1 LGHNA, CDR2 YNFKEQ. The CDR3 runs 17 residues. CDR3 loop: CASSQAIPAGVNNEQFF. CDR3 nucleotides: TGTGCCAGCAGCCAAGCTATCCCAGCGGGAGTTAACAATGAGCAGTTCTTC.

The rearrangement joins TRBV2 to TRBJ2-5; no clear D. The ends were cut back, 1 base at V and 5 bases at J, with 8 bases in the middle. Germline CDR1 reads SNHLY; CDR2 reads FYNNEI. The CDR3 consists of 13 residues. The CDR3: CASSEGMHETQYF. Written as DNA, the CDR3 is TGTGCCAGCAGTGAAGGGATGCACGAGACCCAGTACTTC.

Worth noting for this clone: The sample carries other DNA sequences with the same CDR3. The V call is TRBV7-6, the J call TRBJ1-2; TRBD1 matches at 9 bases. The V gene end was trimmed by 5 bases and the J gene end by 2 bases; junction bases not matched to a gene: 6. Germline V gene data show CDR1 as SGHVS and CDR2 as FNYEAQ. CDR3 length: 15 amino acids. The CDR3 loop reads CASSLTGTGNYGYTF. In DNA, the CDR3 is TGTGCCAGCAGCCTTACCGGGACAGGGAACTATGGCTACACCTTC.

The V and J genes are TRBV19 and TRBJ1-5; 7 nucleotides agree with TRBD1. The V segment lost 9 bases and the J segment 5 bases; nucleotides outside the gene matches: 7. Germline values: CDR1 LNHDA, CDR2 SQIVND (reference sequence). This CDR3 is 13 amino acids long. The chain's CDR3 is CASHRGGYQPQHF. The CDR3 DNA follows: TGTGCCAGCCACAGGGGAGGGTATCAGCCCCAGCATTTT.

V and J are TRBV6-6 and TRBJ2-1; D is uncertain. Looked up from germline, CDR1 is MNHNY and CDR2 is SVGAGI (reference sequence). The V and J ends lost 6 bases and 8 bases respectively, with 20 bases between them. The CDR3 is 15 residues long. CDR3 bases: TGTGCCAGCAGCCAACTCAGGACCGGGTTGGATGAGCAGTTCTTC. Protein product: CASSQLRTGLDEQFF.

The chain joins TRBV27 to TRBJ2-3, with D hard to call. Trimming left V 3 bases short and J 1 base short, with 11 bases between. Germline CDR1 is MNHEY and CDR2 is SMNVEV (reference sequence). This CDR3 spans 15 amino acids. The CDR3 here is CASSFRHPRTDTQYF. CDR3 in DNA: TGTGCCAGCAGTTTCCGGCACCCTCGCACAGATACGCAGTATTTT.

The gene calls are TRBV4-2 and TRBJ1-2; TRBD1 aligns across 11 bases. The V gene's germline CDR1 is LGHNA and CDR2 YNFKEQ. The CDR3 has 14 residues. Losses at the gene ends were 1 base for V and 6 bases for J; bases not matched to a gene: 1. In nucleotides, the CDR3 is TGTGCCAGCAGCCAAGGGACAGGGGGCGATGGCTACACCTTC. It codes for CASSQGTGGDGYTF.

This clone was counted only a few times. The V gene is TRBV4-1, the J gene TRBJ1-1; D might be TRBD1 (5 bases). The V gene lost 8 bases and the J gene lost 6 bases, with 13 bases spanning the gap. This CDR3 is 12 amino acids long. Per germline, CDR1 MGHRA and CDR2 YSYEKL. CDR3 DNA sequence: TGCGCCAGCGCAGGCAGGGAGGCTGAAGCTTTCTTT. It specifies CASAGREAEAFF.

V is TRBV11-1 and J is TRBJ2-1; D remains ambiguous. Trimming removed 2 bases from V and 6 bases from J, with 11 bases in between. This CDR3 has 14 residues. Germline V lookup: CDR1 SGHAT, CDR2 FQDESV (reference sequence). The CDR3 sequence is CASSLYRVGNEQFF. The CDR3 nucleotides read TGTGCCAGCAGCTTATATAGGGTGGGCAATGAGCAGTTCTTC.